The 29 T cell receptor beta chains presented below share a single source sample, sequenced in a study of regulatory T cells in long-lasting Graves disease. Noted time point: newly diagnosed GD, antithyroid drugs for less than 3 months. The TCR library was made from RNA extracted from PBMCs. Building of the TCR beta libraries involved iRepertoire HTBI primers and Arm-PCR of CDR3 regions. TCRdb re-analysed the multiplex PCR reads in MiXCR, keeping a single row per CDR3 protein. The sample lists about 540,000 distinct CDR3 sequences; 13% were seen once. The same sample was also studied in work on T cells in Graves' hyperthyroidism and ophthalmopathy.

The specimen was peripheral blood mononuclear cells (PBMCs), collected at new diagnosis, from a patient treated with antithyroid drugs. The receptors stem from a man aged 25-40 years with Graves disease.

This clonotype was detected ten times or more. The V gene is TRBV20-1, the J gene TRBJ2-7, with 8 bases lining up with TRBD2. CDR1 and CDR2 (germline): DFQATT, SNEGSKA (reference sequence). The CDR3 is 13 amino acids. Unmatched junction bases numbered 2, after V lost 1 base and J lost 3 bases. The chain's CDR3 is CSARGSGSYEQYF. The CDR3 DNA follows: TGCAGTGCTAGAGGCAGCGGGAGCTACGAGCAGTACTTC.

This clonotype was observed at least ten times. The CDR3: CASSSRATLDTQYF. CDR3 nucleotide sequence: TGTGCCAGCAGCTCCCGGGCTACTTTAGATACGCAGTATTTT. The chain combines TRBV11-2 with TRBJ2-3; D remains unclear. V shed 4 bases and J shed 5 bases, with 13 bases lying between them. This CDR3 contains 14 residues. Germline loops: CDR1 SGHAT, CDR2 FQNNGV.

This clonotype came up many times. V and J are TRBV12-3 or TRBV12-4 and TRBJ1-2; perhaps TRBD1 as D (6 bases). The germline V and J ends were trimmed by 6 bases and 11 bases, with 13 bases remaining between them. This CDR3 is built from 11 residues. In DNA, the CDR3 is TGTGCCAGCAGCAATGGACAGAAATACACCTTC. It codes for CASSNGQKYTF.

This clonotype has just a few counts. Given a much more abundant clone one base away, this may be a read error. The chain recombines TRBV28 with TRBJ2-1; 7 bases line up with TRBD1. The closer fit of TRBJ2-5 to the DNA end suggests the J call may be wrong. Germline V CDR1 and CDR2: MDHEN, SYDVKM. CDR3 size: 16 residues. CDR3 amino acids: CASSSAYRGFQEAQYF. The CDR3 region has the DNA TGTGCCAGCAGTTCCGCATACAGGGGATTCCAAGAGGCCCAGTACTTC.

This clonotype has at least ten counts. The chain has TRBV10-2 and TRBJ2-7, with D possibly matching TRBD2 (6 bases). Between the trimmed V and J ends, which lost 0 bases and 0 bases, there was a span of 15 bases. Germline V gives CDR1 WSHSY, CDR2 SAAADI. This CDR3 has 17 amino acids. As DNA, the CDR3 is TGCGCCAGCAGTGAGTCCCCCCTAGCGTTCAGCTCCTACGAGCAGTACTTC. Translating gives CASSESPLAFSSYEQYF.

The table lists this clonotype with a few counts. V and J are TRBV5-1 and TRBJ2-5; D is undetermined. This CDR3 is 14 amino acids long. With 5 bases removed from V and 5 bases from J, the gap between germline ends came to 16 bases. CDR1 is SGHRS and CDR2 is YFSETQ in the germline V gene. The DNA for the CDR3 is TGCGCCAGCAGTCCCGGGTCCCAGCAGGAGACCCAGTACTTC. The encoded protein is CASSPGSQQETQYF.

The J gene is TRBJ2-1, the V gene TRBV6-2 or TRBV6-3; TRBD2 matches 9 bases. In germline, CDR1 is MNHEY, CDR2 SVGEGT. J gave up 8 bases and V 6 bases, and 11 bases lay outside the gene matches. The CDR3 is 15 amino acids. CDR3 protein: CASSPGLAVSYEQFF. Here the CDR3 DNA reads TGTGCCAGCAGCCCGGGACTAGCCGTCTCTTATGAGCAGTTCTTC.

The table lists this clonotype with a few counts. CDR3 residues: CASSGWDLGSQYF. DNA for the CDR3: TGCGCCAGCAGTGGGTGGGACCTCGGCTCGCAGTATTTT. The chain couples TRBV10-2 to TRBJ2-3; D is tentatively TRBD1 or TRBD2 (5 bases each). The CDR3 sequence is 13 residues long. Germline values: CDR1 WSHSY, CDR2 SAAADI. V shed 4 bases and J shed 10 bases, with 15 bases lying between them.

At least ten counts were recorded for this clonotype. The chain links TRBV29-1 to TRBJ2-7; 11 bases are shared with TRBD2. The CDR3 length is 14 residues. The ends lost 2 bases at V and 7 bases at J; junction bases unmatched: 7. Per germline, CDR1 SQVTM and CDR2 ANQGSEA. The CDR3 protein is CSVEILAGGGEQYF. The DNA of the CDR3 is TGCAGCGTTGAAATCCTAGCGGGAGGCGGGGAGCAGTACTTC.

This clonotype was seen a few times. This chain connects TRBV27 to TRBJ2-1; the D call may be TRBD1 or TRBD2 (6 bases each). Germline V gene data show CDR1 as MNHEY and CDR2 as SMNVEV (reference sequence). V was pared by 5 bases and J by 10 bases, with 18 bases between. This CDR3 has 14 amino acids. The CDR3 here is CASSQGTAPREQFF. In nucleotides, the CDR3 is TGTGCCAGCAGTCAGGGGACTGCCCCTCGGGAGCAGTTCTTC.

Many counts were recorded for this clonotype. The chain links TRBV28 to TRBJ1-6, with 10 bases fitting TRBD1. The V gene end was trimmed by 7 bases and the J gene end by 10 bases; junction bases not matched to a gene: 7. The CDR3 consists of 14 residues. Germline assignment: CDR1 MDHEN and CDR2 SYDVKM. The CDR3 spells CASTVPGQGSPLHF. In DNA form, the CDR3 reads TGTGCCAGCACCGTTCCGGGACAGGGGTCACCCCTCCACTTT. The full variable domain, in which reference TRBV28 and TRBJ1-6 provide the parts outside the CDR3, is DVKVTQSSRYLVKRTGEKVFLECVQDMDHENMFWYRQDPGLGLRLIYFSYDVKMKEKGDIPEGYSVSREKKERFSLILESASTNQTSMYLCASTVPGQGSPLHFGNGTRLTVT.

This clonotype was counted many times. This chain uses TRBV20-1 with TRBJ1-2, with D perhaps TRBD1 (6 bases). The CDR3 covers 13 residues. CDR1 and CDR2 from the germline V gene are DFQATT and SNEGSKA (reference sequence). V was clipped by 5 bases and J by 2 bases, with 12 bases between them. The CDR3 bases are TGCAGTGCTCTGGACAGAGTAAACTATGGCTACACCTTC. Its protein product is CSALDRVNYGYTF.

The sample holds many counts of this clonotype. The V and J genes are TRBV12-3 or TRBV12-4 and TRBJ2-1; tentatively, D is TRBD1 (5 bases). The CDR3 is 17 amino acids. The V and J ends lost 1 base and 4 bases respectively, with 17 bases between them. The CDR3, as DNA: TGTGCCAGCAGTTTAGGGGGCTTGGCACTCCTTTACAATGAGCAGTTCTTC. This sequence encodes CASSLGGLALLYNEQFF.

This sequence joins TRBV29-1 and TRBJ2-3; no clear D. Trimming stripped 7 bases from V and 1 base from J, with 15 bases between. Per the germline V gene, CDR1 is SQVTM and CDR2 is ANQGSEA. The CDR3 runs 14 residues. CDR3 nucleotides: TGCAGCGGGCACTTGGCGGATGGCACAGATACGCAGTATTTT. Translated: CSGHLADGTDTQYF.

The rearrangement uses TRBV29-1 and TRBJ1-2; maybe TRBD1 (6 bases). V was shortened by 6 bases and J by 4 bases, with 9 bases between the two germline ends. This CDR3 spans 11 amino acids. Germline CDR1 SQVTM, CDR2 ANQGSEA. CDR3 loop: CSVTGRYGYTF. CDR3 nucleotide sequence: TGCAGCGTAACAGGGCGCTATGGCTACACCTTC.

Comment on this clonotype: A much more abundant neighbour one base away suggests this may be a read error. This chain connects TRBV15 to TRBJ2-7, with TRBD2 matching over 10 bases. Germline-derived CDR1 and CDR2 are LNHNV and YYDKDF (reference sequence). The CDR3 runs to 16 residues. The CDR3 sequence is CATRSKREGYYNEQSF. The CDR3 DNA reads as TGTGCCACCAGGTCTAAGCGGGAGGGTTACTACAATGAGCAGTCCTTC. Full variable domain (remainder filled in from reference TRBV15 and TRBJ2-7): DAMVIQNPRYQVTQFGKPVTLSCSQTLNHNVMYWYQQKSSQAPKLLFHYYDKDFNNEADTPDNFQSRRPNTSFCFLDIRSPGLGDTAMYLCATRSKREGYYNEQSFGPGTRLTVT.

With respect to this clonotype: A read error is the likely source, as a far larger clone sits one nucleotide away. The rearrangement joins TRBV11-2 to TRBJ2-5; D is unclear. The germline V gene has CDR1 SGHAT and CDR2 FQNNGV. The CDR3 sequence is 16 residues long. This chain's CDR3 is CASLKDAMGSQGTQYF. The CDR3 region has the DNA TGTGCCAGCTTAAAGGATGCCATGGGTTCTCAAGGGACCCAGTACTTC.

The table lists this clonotype with many counts. The genes are TRBV7-7 and TRBJ2-2; 12 nucleotides align to TRBD2. After removal of 5 bases from V and 5 bases from J, the junction contained 3 bases not matched to a gene. Germline CDR1 SSHAT, CDR2 FNYEAQ (reference sequence). The CDR3 consists of 15 residues. CDR3 nucleotide sequence: TGTGCCAGCAGCCAAGGACTAGCGGGAACCGGGGAGCTGTTTTTT. Protein: CASSQGLAGTGELFF.

V and J are TRBV19 and TRBJ2-7, with a tentative D call TRBD1 (6 bases). This CDR3 spans 14 amino acids. From germline, CDR1 is LNHDA and CDR2 SQIVND (reference sequence). With 3 bases removed from V and 3 bases from J, the gap between germline ends came to 12 bases. The CDR3 spells CASSIQDSFYEQYF. CDR3 nucleotides: TGTGCCAGTAGTATTCAGGACAGCTTCTACGAGCAGTACTTC.

There are many counts of this clonotype. The CDR3: CASSPGLAGNNEQFF. CDR3 coding DNA: TGTGCCAGCAGCCCGGGACTAGCGGGGAACAATGAGCAGTTCTTC. The V call is TRBV12-3 or TRBV12-4, the J call TRBJ2-1; 13 nucleotides align to TRBD2. The ends lost 6 bases at V and 5 bases at J; junction bases unmatched: 4. This CDR3 comprises 15 residues.

In its sample, this clonotype was seen many times. The V call is TRBV12-3 or TRBV12-4, the J call TRBJ2-1; D remains unclear. The CDR3 sequence is 15 residues long. Trimming took off 5 bases at V and 0 bases at J, with 11 bases between the two ends. This chain's CDR3 is CASSPTLSSYNEQFF. The CDR3 DNA reads TGTGCCAGCAGTCCCACATTGAGCTCCTACAATGAGCAGTTCTTC.

The chain links TRBV6-2 or TRBV6-3 to TRBJ1-6; 9 nucleotides match TRBD1. Germline trimming cut 5 bases from V and 7 bases from J; bases unmatched to any gene: 6. Germline lookup yields CDR1 MNHEY and CDR2 SVGEGT. This CDR3 has 15 amino acids. The CDR3 loop is CASSVNRGRNSPLHF. The DNA of the CDR3 is TGTGCCAGCAGTGTCAACAGGGGGCGGAATTCACCCCTCCACTTT.

The rearrangement uses TRBV20-1 and TRBJ2-7; TRBD2 matches 14 bases. This CDR3 is built from 14 residues. Looked up from germline, CDR1 is DFQATT and CDR2 is SNEGSKA (reference sequence). With V trimmed by 5 bases and J by 7 bases, 7 bases remained unmatched. The CDR3, as DNA: TGCAGTGCTCGGGGGGGACTAGCGGGAGATGAGCAGTACTTC. Amino acids: CSARGGLAGDEQYF.

This chain uses TRBV11-2 with TRBJ2-5, with 8 bases lining up with TRBD2. CDR3 length equals 17 residues. V was pared by 2 bases and J by 5 bases, with 13 bases of the junction left unmatched. From germline, CDR1 is SGHAT and CDR2 FQNNGV. CDR3 bases: TGTGCCAGCAGCTTATTCGTCTCGGGAGGGCCAGGGGAGACCCAGTACTTC. Translating it yields CASSLFVSGGPGETQYF.

A word on this clonotype: Given a far larger clone just one base away, this is likely a sequencing read error. The chain employs TRBV27 and TRBJ2-5, with a possible D match to TRBD1 (6 bases). The J call may not be correct, given that the DNA end is closer to TRBJ2-1. In germline, CDR1 is MNHEY, CDR2 SMNVEV (reference sequence). There are 16 residues in the CDR3. The CDR3 spells CASSSPSIGQSNEQFF. CDR3 in DNA: TGTGCCAGCAGTTCTCCTTCAATCGGACAGAGCAATGAGCAGTTCTTC.

This clonotype was seen only a few times. A much larger clonotype is one base distant, so this may be a read error. The chain recombines TRBV6-5 with TRBJ1-1; D unclear. CDR1 and CDR2 from the germline V gene are MNHEY and SVGAGI. The length of the CDR3 is 12 residues. CDR3 residues: CASSSDGFEALF. CDR3 DNA: TGTGCCAGCAGTTCGGACGGTTTTGAAGCTCTCTTT.

The chain carries TRBV9 and TRBJ1-2; maybe TRBD1 (5 bases). The germline CDR1 and CDR2 sequences are SGDLS and YYNGEE. Between the trimmed V and J ends, which lost 4 bases and 6 bases, there was a span of 19 bases. CDR3 length: 15 residues. CDR3 sequence reads: CASSPSLEGVNGYTF. The CDR3 coding sequence is TGTGCCAGCAGCCCTTCCCTCGAAGGGGTAAATGGCTACACCTTC. Full variable domain (missing parts from reference TRBV9 and TRBJ1-2): DSGVTQTPKHLITATGQRVTLRCSPRSGDLSVYWYQQSLDQGLQFLIQYYNGEERAKGNILERFSAQQFPDLHSELNLSSLELGDSALYFCASSPSLEGVNGYTFGSGTRLTVV.

This clonotype was recorded a few times. The J gene is TRBJ1-5, the V gene TRBV20-1; no firm D call. With 3 bases removed from V and 1 base from J, the gap between germline ends came to 13 bases. The CDR3 contains 15 residues. The germline gives CDR1 DFQATT, CDR2 SNEGSKA (reference sequence). The CDR3 DNA reads as TGCAGTGCTAGTCTTCCGGGCGGGAGCAATCAGCCCCAGCATTTT. It encodes CSASLPGGSNQPQHF.

V and J are TRBV11-2 and TRBJ1-3; 7 positions match TRBD1. The V gene's germline CDR1 is SGHAT and CDR2 FQNNGV. CDR3 length: 14 amino acids. J lost 3 bases, V lost 3 bases, and 2 bases had no gene match. The CDR3 coding sequence is TGTGCCAGCAGCTTCAGGGGGTTTGGAAACACCATATATTTT. Translation gives CASSFRGFGNTIYF.